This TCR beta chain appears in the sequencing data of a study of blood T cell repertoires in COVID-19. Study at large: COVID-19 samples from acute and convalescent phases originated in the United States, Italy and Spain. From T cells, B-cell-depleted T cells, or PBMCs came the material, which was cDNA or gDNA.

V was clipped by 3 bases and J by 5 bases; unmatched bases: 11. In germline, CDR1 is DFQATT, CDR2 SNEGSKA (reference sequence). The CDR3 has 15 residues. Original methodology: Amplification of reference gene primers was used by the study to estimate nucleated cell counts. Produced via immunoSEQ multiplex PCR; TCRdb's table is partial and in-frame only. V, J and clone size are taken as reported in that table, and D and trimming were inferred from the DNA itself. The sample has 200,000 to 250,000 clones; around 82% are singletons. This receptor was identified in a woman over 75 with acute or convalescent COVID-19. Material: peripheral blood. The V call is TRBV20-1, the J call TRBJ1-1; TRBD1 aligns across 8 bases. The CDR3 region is CSASPLQGAGTEAFF. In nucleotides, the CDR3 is TGCAGTGCTAGTCCCCTCCAGGGGGCAGGGACTGAAGCTTTCTTT.